These T cell receptor beta chains were read from a single sample in a study of CD8+ T cells in alopecia areata. TCRdb's copy holds only in-frame clones and misses some; the assay was immunoSEQ multiplex PCR. The table includes 150,000 or so clones, over 70% detected once. The sample was CD8+ T cells sorted from blood, taken at week 0. These receptors were taken from a human donor with alopecia areata. Each CDR3 is given with its conserved first and last residue. Fields, in order: J gene, V gene, D gene, clone size, CDR3 protein, CDR3 DNA. The D gene is left open where the match is weak. The size of a clone is reported for some rows only, either as once, few or many, or as a class for expanded clones.

>TRBJ1-1|TRBV13|-|-
CASTRGRPTEAFF
TGTGCCAGCACTCGTGGCAGGCCCACTGAAGCTTTCTTT
>TRBJ2-7|TRBV19|TRBD2|-
CASSILAGVYEQYF
TGTGCCAGTAGTATACTGGCGGGGGTTTACGAGCAGTACTTC
>TRBJ2-7|TRBV7-9|-|-
CASSLVGRGTHEQYF
TGTGCCAGCAGCTTAGTGGGAAGGGGTACCCACGAGCAGTACTTC
>TRBJ2-1|TRBV7-6|TRBD2|-
CASSSLAGVSANEQFF
TGTGCCAGCAGCTCCCTAGCGGGAGTGTCGGCCAATGAGCAGTTCTTC
>TRBJ2-1|TRBV4-1|-|-
CASSQDGASSYNEQFF
TGCGCCAGCAGCCAAGACGGGGCGAGCTCCTACAATGAGCAGTTCTTC
>TRBJ1-6|TRBV7-9|-|-
CASSFPPRDVSYNSPLHF
TGTGCCAGCAGCTTCCCCCCGCGCGATGTCTCCTATAATTCACCCCTCCACTTT
>TRBJ2-1|TRBV6-4|TRBD2|-
CASSLAGAPNEQFF
TGTGCCAGCAGCCTAGCGGGGGCGCCGAACGAGCAGTTCTTC
>TRBJ2-1|TRBV30|-|few
CAWSVLLASPGGEQFF
TGTGCCTGGAGTGTACTCCTCGCGTCCCCTGGGGGTGAGCAGTTCTTC
>TRBJ2-5|TRBV11-2|-|-
CASSLERQSEQETQYF
TGTGCCAGCAGCTTAGAGCGGCAAAGTGAGCAAGAGACCCAGTACTTC
>TRBJ2-1|TRBV4-1|TRBD1|-
CASSQSGTDSYNEQFF
TGCGCCAGCAGCCAGTCCGGGACAGACTCCTACAATGAGCAGTTCTTC
>TRBJ2-7|TRBV27|-|once
CASSFPGSEQYF
TGTGCCAGCAGTTTTCCAGGGTCCGAGCAGTACTTC
>TRBJ2-1|TRBV10-2|TRBD2|-
CASSVRGEFF
TGCGCCAGCAGTGTCCGGGGGGAGTTCTTC
>TRBJ2-7|TRBV13|-|once
CASSAGGPGAYEQYF
TGTGCCAGCAGCGCCGGGGGACCCGGGGCCTACGAGCAGTACTTC
>TRBJ2-1|TRBV6-5|TRBD1|few
CASSHDRVQGNEQFF
TGTGCCAGCAGTCACGACAGGGTACAGGGCAATGAGCAGTTCTTC
>TRBJ2-7|TRBV5-1|-|-
CASSPFQDNQYEQYF
TGCGCCAGCAGCCCTTTCCAAGACAACCAATACGAGCAGTACTTC
>TRBJ2-7|TRBV6-5|-|-
CASSDGRGAYEQYF
TGTGCCAGCAGTGATGGAAGGGGTGCCTACGAGCAGTACTTC
>TRBJ2-7|TRBV4-1|TRBD2|-
CASSQVYQREGPWYEQYF
TGCGCCAGCAGCCAAGTTTACCAGCGGGAGGGCCCCTGGTACGAGCAGTACTTC